A selection of T cell receptor beta chains follows, all from one sample in a study of early T cells in non-severe SARS-CoV-2 infection. TCRdb redid the calling of the 5' RACE reads with MiXCR, one entry per CDR3 protein. This sample has 50,000 to 65,000 distinct CDR3 sequences, with roughly a sixth found just once. Sequencing used whole blood, obtained at baseline. The receptors shown here come from an adult who was a healthcare worker with PCR-confirmed SARS-CoV-2 infection or an uninfected control (not recorded which). Each CDR3 is given with its conserved first and last residue. The order of the fields is J gene, D gene, V gene, clone size, CDR3 DNA, CDR3 protein. D genes are given only for firm matches. A clone size is listed for some rows: how often the clone was seen (once, few, many), or a class if it is expanded.

TRBJ1-2	TRBD1	TRBV12-3/TRBV12-4	few	TGTGCCAGCAGGATGACAGGGTGGAACTATGGCTACACCTTC	CASRMTGWNYGYTF
TRBJ2-1	.	TRBV11-2	few	TGTGCCAGCAGCTTAGTGGTATCCGACCCTGAGCAGTTCTTC	CASSLVVSDPEQFF
TRBJ2-1	.	TRBV4-2	.	TGTGCCAGCAGCCAAGAGGAAGGGGGGAATGAGCAGTTCTTC	CASSQEEGGNEQFF
TRBJ2-1	.	TRBV20-1	few	TGCAGTGCTAGTCGCGCGTTAAGTGGGGGTTACAATGAGCAGTTCTTC	CSASRALSGGYNEQFF
TRBJ2-3	TRBD2	TRBV5-1	few	TGCGCCAGCAGCTTGATAGGACTAGCGGGGGCCGGGAGCACAGATACGCAGTATTTT	CASSLIGLAGAGSTDTQYF
TRBJ2-3	.	TRBV5-1	many	TGCGCCAGCAGCTTGTCGGGGAGGAAGGACACAGATACGCAGTATTTT	CASSLSGRKDTDTQYF
TRBJ2-1	.	TRBV7-8	few	TGTGCCAGCAGCTTACAGAACCCCGACCAGCAGTTCTTC	CASSLQNPDQQFF
TRBJ2-1	TRBD2	TRBV20-1	few	TGCAGTGCTAGAGGACTAGCCTCCTACAATGAGCAGTTCTTC	CSARGLASYNEQFF
TRBJ2-1	TRBD1	TRBV29-1	many	TGCAGCGTTGAGGGACAGAACAATGAGCAGTTCTTC	CSVEGQNNEQFF
TRBJ2-5	.	TRBV11-2	many	TGTGCCAGCAGCTTAGATGCCCTTTCGGCGGAAAAAGAGACCCAGTACTTC	CASSLDALSAEKETQYF
TRBJ2-7	.	TRBV6-2/TRBV6-3	.	TGTGCCAGCAGACCAGGACCGAACTGCGAGCAGTACTTC	CASRPGPNCEQYF
TRBJ2-6	.	TRBV7-8	few	TGTGCCAGCAGGAGGGGACAAAACTCTGGGGCCAACGTCCTGACTTTC	CASRRGQNSGANVLTF
TRBJ2-3	TRBD2	TRBV12-3/TRBV12-4	few	TGTGCCAGCAGAAACGGACTAGCCAACACAGATACGCAGTATTTT	CASRNGLANTDTQYF
TRBJ1-2	.	TRBV7-2	.	TGTGCCAGCAGCCCCAGCCCAACCGGGGACTATGGCTACACCTTC	CASSPSPTGDYGYTF
TRBJ2-2	TRBD1	TRBV12-3/TRBV12-4	many	TGTGCCAGCAGGGGACAGGGGATCAACACCGGGGAGCTGTTTTTT	CASRGQGINTGELFF
TRBJ1-2	TRBD1	TRBV12-3/TRBV12-4	.	TGTGCCAGCAGTCCGGGACAGAGTCCCTCGTATGGCTACACCTTC	CASSPGQSPSYGYTF
TRBJ1-5	.	TRBV6-4	.	TGTGCCAGCAGTGTGACTAGCAATCAGCCCCAGCATTTT	CASSVTSNQPQHF
TRBJ2-6	TRBD1	TRBV5-8	.	TGTGCCAGCAGCTTGGCCAGGGGGAACTCTGGGGCCAGCGTCCTGACTTTC	CASSLARGNSGASVLTF
TRBJ2-1	.	TRBV10-3	many	TGTGCCATCAGTGAGTTAGACAGAAGCTCCTACAATGAGCAGTTCTTC	CAISELDRSSYNEQFF
TRBJ1-1	.	TRBV2	.	TGTGCCAGCAGTGAATTCGGGGGGGGCACTGAAGCTTTCTTT	CASSEFGGGTEAFF
TRBJ2-1	.	TRBV18	.	TGTGCCAGCTCACCCCCAGGAGGAAGCTCCTACAATGAGCAGTTCTTC	CASSPPGGSSYNEQFF
TRBJ1-2	.	TRBV6-5	many	TGTGCCAGCAGTGCATGGACGGGCGGCTATGGCTACACCTTC	CASSAWTGGYGYTF
TRBJ2-7	TRBD1	TRBV7-2	.	TGTGCCAGCAGCTGGGGACAGGGCCCCTACGAGCAGTACTTC	CASSWGQGPYEQYF
TRBJ2-5	.	TRBV6-5	.	TGTGCCAGCAGTCCCCCCCAAGGACAAGAGACCCAGTACTTC	CASSPPQGQETQYF
TRBJ2-7	TRBD1	TRBV25-1	.	TGTGCCAGCAGTGAAGAGGAGAGGGACAGCAGGTCCTACGAGCAGTACTTC	CASSEEERDSRSYEQYF
TRBJ2-3	.	TRBV5-1	few	TGCGCCAGCACTCATTCGCCGGGGGCCCGCACAGATACGCAGTATTTT	CASTHSPGARTDTQYF
TRBJ2-1	TRBD1	TRBV12-3/TRBV12-4	few	TGTGCCAGCAGACCGGACAGGGGCCAGTACAATGAGCAGTTCTTC	CASRPDRGQYNEQFF
TRBJ2-1	.	TRBV7-9	once	TGTGCCAGCAGCTTAGGCATTGGTTCCTACAATGAGCAGTTCTTC	CASSLGIGSYNEQFF
TRBJ2-7	.	TRBV7-2	few	TGTGCCAGCAGCCAGTTGGCCCGCGAGCAGTACTTC	CASSQLAREQYF
TRBJ2-7	.	TRBV20-1	.	TGCAGTGTACCCGACGCCTACGAGCAGTACTTC	CSVPDAYEQYF
TRBJ2-2	.	TRBV5-1	few	TGCGCCAGCTCTGGGGTCTCGGGCACCGGGGAGCTGTTTTTT	CASSGVSGTGELFF
TRBJ2-3	TRBD2	TRBV12-5	.	TGTGCTAGTGGTCCGGGACTAGCGAGCACAGATACGCAGTATTTT	CASGPGLASTDTQYF
TRBJ2-1	.	TRBV7-6	few	TGTGCCAGCAGCTTAGCAACTCCCCGCACTAGGGCCGGCGACAATGAGCAGTTCTTC	CASSLATPRTRAGDNEQFF
TRBJ2-5	TRBD1	TRBV7-2	.	TGTGCCAGCAACGACAGGGTACAAGAGACCCAGTACTTC	CASNDRVQETQYF
TRBJ1-1	.	TRBV7-2	.	TGTGCCAGCAGCCAGTGGCTGGAAGCTTTCTTT	CASSQWLEAFF
TRBJ1-6	.	TRBV6-5	few	TGTGCCAGCAGTTACTCGTTCTTCAGCTCCTATAATTCACCCCTCCACTTT	CASSYSFFSSYNSPLHF
TRBJ1-2	TRBD1	TRBV18	few	TGTGCCAGCGTCACCTCTCCAGGGGGTAACTATGGCTACACCTTC	CASVTSPGGNYGYTF
TRBJ1-1	.	TRBV7-9	.	TGTGCCAGCAGCCCCCATGGGGGGGGCGGCACTGAAGCTTTCTTT	CASSPHGGGGTEAFF
TRBJ2-7	.	TRBV18	few	TGTGCCAGCTCACCCCGGGACAACTCCTACGAGCAGTACTTC	CASSPRDNSYEQYF